This record looks at one TCR beta chain sequence and its context. Its antigen remains unknown. The data were obtained in a study of cytomegalovirus exposure and HLA in healthy donors. Study conclusions and caveats: Diagnosis of cytomegalovirus status made by the classifier reportedly showed high specificity and sensitivity.

Primers for the PCR totalled 60 Vbeta and 13 Jbeta. TCRdb keeps only in-frame clones here, not all; method: immunoSEQ multiplex PCR. The table lists over 130,000 clones, around 66% of them singletons, with under 7.5% in the top ten. Germline V CDR1 and CDR2: LNHNV, YYDKDF (reference sequence). V lost 3 bases to trimming and J lost 4 bases; unmatched junction nucleotides: 8. The CDR3 sequence is 15 residues long. The sequenced sample was PBMCs. The J gene is TRBJ2-7, the V gene TRBV15; 8 bases are shared with TRBD1. This TCR was sampled from a woman between 55 and 75 years old in good health and CMV-seronegative. The CDR3 spells CATSSRRGLEYEQYF. CDR3 nucleotide sequence: TGTGCCACCAGCAGCCGCAGGGGGCTAGAATACGAGCAGTACTTC.